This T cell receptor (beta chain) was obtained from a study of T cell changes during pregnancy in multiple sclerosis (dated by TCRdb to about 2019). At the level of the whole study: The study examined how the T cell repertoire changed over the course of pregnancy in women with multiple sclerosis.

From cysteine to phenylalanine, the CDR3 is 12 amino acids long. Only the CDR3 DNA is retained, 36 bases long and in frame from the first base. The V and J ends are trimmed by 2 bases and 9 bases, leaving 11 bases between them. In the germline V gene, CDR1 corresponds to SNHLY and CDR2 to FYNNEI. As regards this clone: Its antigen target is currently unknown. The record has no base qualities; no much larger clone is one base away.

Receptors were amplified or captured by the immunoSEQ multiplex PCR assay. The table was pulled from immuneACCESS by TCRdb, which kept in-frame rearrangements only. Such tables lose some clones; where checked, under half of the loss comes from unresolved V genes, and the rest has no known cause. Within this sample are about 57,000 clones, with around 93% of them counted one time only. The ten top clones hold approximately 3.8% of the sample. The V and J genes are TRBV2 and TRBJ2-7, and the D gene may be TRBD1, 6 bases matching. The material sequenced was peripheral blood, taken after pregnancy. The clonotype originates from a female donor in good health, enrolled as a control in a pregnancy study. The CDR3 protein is CASSELGARQYF. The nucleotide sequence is TGTGCCAGCAGTGAATTGGGGGCCCGGCAGTACTTC.